The clone carrying this T cell receptor (beta chain) was found many times. Germline lookup yields CDR1 MNHEY and CDR2 SVGEGT. V gave up 3 bases and J gave up 4 bases, with 15 bases separating them. The CDR3 spans 15 residues. TCRdb processed the 5' RACE reads anew with MiXCR; each CDR3 protein has one entry. The table lists approximately 29,000 distinct CDR3 sequences, under 7.5% of them singletons. The entry originates in a study of early T cells in non-severe SARS-CoV-2 infection. The source of this sequence is an adult who was a healthcare worker with PCR-confirmed SARS-CoV-2 infection or an uninfected control (not recorded which). The sequencing input was whole blood. The V and J genes are TRBV6-2 or TRBV6-3 and TRBJ1-1; maybe TRBD1 (6 bases). The CDR3 region is CASSYRGGTSTEAFF. In DNA, the CDR3 is TGTGCCAGCAGTTATAGAGGGGGAACAAGCACTGAAGCTTTCTTT.